The 2 T cell receptor beta chains presented below share a single source sample, sequenced in a study of blood T cell repertoires in COVID-19. Only in-frame clones appear in the TCRdb table, and some are missing; sequencing was by immunoSEQ multiplex PCR. The sample holds 150,000 to 200,000 clones, around four fifths seen once. Sequenced input: peripheral blood. The receptors stem from a woman aged 80 or older with COVID-19, enrolled during active disease.

The rearrangement uses TRBV4-1 and TRBJ2-4, with D unresolved. Trimming shortened V by 2 bases and J by 7 bases, and 18 bases separated the two germline ends. The CDR3 runs 16 residues. Germline V gene data show CDR1 as MGHRA and CDR2 as YSYEKL. Here the CDR3 DNA reads TGCGCCAGCAGCCAATTCGTGGCAACCTTTACGAACATTCAGTACTTC. It is translated as CASSQFVATFTNIQYF.

The gene calls are TRBV19 and TRBJ2-7; weak D call: TRBD1 (5 bases). Germline V lookup: CDR1 LNHDA, CDR2 SQIVND (reference sequence). This CDR3 is 14 amino acids long. The germline V and J ends were trimmed by 4 bases and 2 bases, with 12 bases remaining between them. The CDR3 loop reads CASSTGLGPYEQYF. In DNA, the CDR3 is TGTGCCAGTAGTACAGGGCTGGGGCCCTACGAGCAGTACTTC.